One sample yielded the 12 T cell receptor beta chains listed below, sequenced in a study of cytomegalovirus exposure and HLA in healthy donors. A multiplex PCR was run with 60 Vbeta primers and 13 Jbeta primers. Data came from immunoSEQ multiplex PCR; TCRdb stores just in-frame clones and leaves some out. The data show fewer than 200,000 clones, roughly 80% seen once. The sample consisted of PBMCs. The receptors originated from a man aged 25 to 40 in good health and CMV-seronegative.

This clone has a handful of counts. The chain joins TRBV4-2 to TRBJ1-3, with 9 bases identical to TRBD1. V was clipped by 3 bases and J by 6 bases; unmatched bases: 6. Germline V gene data show CDR1 as LGHNA and CDR2 as YNFKEQ. The CDR3 has 15 amino acids. The DNA of the CDR3 is TGTGCCAGCAGCCATGCGGACAGGGGAACAAACACCATATATTTT. This translates into CASSHADRGTNTIYF.

The chain joins TRBV5-6 to TRBJ1-2; D remains unclear. The V gene lost 6 bases and the J gene lost 8 bases, with 11 bases spanning the gap. This CDR3 has 11 residues. Germline V gives CDR1 SGHDT, CDR2 YYEEEE. CDR3 amino acids: CASTKVRGYTF. In nucleotides, the CDR3 is TGTGCCAGCACCAAGGTGCGGGGCTACACCTTC.

This clone was observed once. J is TRBJ2-1 and V is TRBV28; 8 positions agree with TRBD2. There are 13 residues in the CDR3. From germline, CDR1 is MDHEN and CDR2 SYDVKM. Trimming cost V 7 bases and J 8 bases; bases outside gene matches: 7. The CDR3, as DNA: TGTGCCAGCAAAGAGCGGGGGCCCTATGAGCAGTTCTTC. Encoded protein: CASKERGPYEQFF.

The chain employs TRBV7-6 and TRBJ2-1; D is undetermined. Germline V lookup: CDR1 SGHVS, CDR2 FNYEAQ. V lost 1 base to trimming and J lost 6 bases, with 13 bases between them. The CDR3 is 15 residues long. DNA for the CDR3: TGTGCCAGCAGCTTAGGCCCCTCCTCGGGCAATGAGCAGTTCTTC. Translating it yields CASSLGPSSGNEQFF.

J is TRBJ1-5 and V is TRBV18; TRBD1 matches at 7 bases. Germline-derived CDR1 and CDR2 are KGHSH and LQKENI. V was clipped by 2 bases and J by 6 bases; unmatched bases: 4. This CDR3 region has 14 residues. CDR3 bases: TGTGCCAGCTCACCAAGCAGGGGGGCTCAGCCCCAGCATTTT. This translates into CASSPSRGAQPQHF.

The chain is built from TRBV10-3 and TRBJ1-5, with 7 positions matching TRBD1. This CDR3 contains 16 residues. The V gene end was trimmed by 4 bases and the J gene end by 0 bases; junction bases not matched to a gene: 6. Germline V gene data show CDR1 as ENHRY and CDR2 as SYGVKD. Here the CDR3 DNA reads TGTGCCATCAGTGCAAGAGGGACAGATAGCAATCAGCCCCAGCATTTT. Translation gives CAISARGTDSNQPQHF.

This chain connects TRBV13 to TRBJ2-3; 7 positions match TRBD2. This CDR3 contains 19 residues. Germline CDR1 reads PRHDT; CDR2 reads FYEKMQ (reference sequence). Trimming took 5 bases from V and 1 from J; bases not matched to a gene: 18. The CDR3 coding sequence is TGTGCCAGCAGCCTCCCCCGGGCGGGAGTGGAATTGGGCACAGATACGCAGTATTTT. Its protein is CASSLPRAGVELGTDTQYF.

This chain links TRBV2 with TRBJ2-6; TRBD2 matches at 7 bases. Germline assignment: CDR1 SNHLY and CDR2 FYNNEI. The V gene end was trimmed by 6 bases and the J gene end by 2 bases; junction bases not matched to a gene: 1. This CDR3 region has 14 residues. The CDR3 protein is CASSSGTGANVLTF. The CDR3 coding sequence is TGTGCCAGCAGCAGCGGGACTGGGGCCAACGTCCTGACTTTC.

The genes are TRBV28 and TRBJ2-1, with 8 bases fitting TRBD2. This CDR3 spans 15 amino acids. Per the germline V gene, CDR1 is MDHEN and CDR2 is SYDVKM. V lost 4 bases and J lost 6; bases outside the gene matches: 8. The CDR3, as DNA: TGTGCCAGCAGTTCCCCAGGGACTAGAGGCAATGAGCAGTTCTTC. Protein: CASSSPGTRGNEQFF.

This chain connects TRBV30 to TRBJ1-6, with D tentatively TRBD1 (6 bases). The germline V and J ends were trimmed by 3 bases and 7 bases, with 13 bases remaining between them. This CDR3 is built from 14 residues. Germline CDR1 is GTSNPN and CDR2 is SVGIG (reference sequence). The CDR3 sequence is CAWRLAGTNSPLHF. CDR3 sequence (DNA): TGTGCCTGGAGGTTGGCAGGGACAAATTCACCCCTCCACTTT. The complete variable domain, with remaining parts taken from reference TRBV30 and TRBJ1-6, reads SQTIHQWPATLVQPVGSPLSLECTVEGTSNPNLYWYRQAAGRGLQLLFYSVGIGQISSEVPQNLSASRPQDRQFILSSKKLLLSDSGFYLCAWRLAGTNSPLHFGNGTRLTVT.

Only a few counts were recorded for this clone. This chain links TRBV6-5 with TRBJ1-3; D is ambiguous. Looked up from germline, CDR1 is MNHEY and CDR2 is SVGAGI. V gave up 6 bases and J gave up 2 bases, with 14 bases separating them. The CDR3 consists of 15 residues. The chain's CDR3 is CASRAGTWAGNTIYF. The CDR3 DNA follows: TGTGCCAGCAGGGCAGGAACTTGGGCTGGAAACACCATATATTTT.

This clone was counted a single time. This chain links TRBV21-1 with TRBJ2-7; TRBD2, the table's D call, was not compared with the DNA. TRBV21-1 is a listed pseudogene. The CDR3 has 15 amino acids. The CDR3 DNA is TGTGCCAGCATGACTAGCGGGAGGCCCCCAAGCGAGCAGTACTTC. Translation gives CASMTSGRPPSEQYF.